Shown below are 8 T cell receptor beta chains from a single sample sequenced in a study of beta chain features in type 1 diabetes. The whole isolated RNA underwent reverse transcription, so sequencing captured expressed TCRB transcripts. The protocol was immunoSEQ multiplex PCR, while the TCRdb copy is restricted to in-frame clones and leaves out a portion. The table records hundreds of thousands of clones, about 15% of them present only once. What was sequenced was naive CD4+ T cells from blood. These receptors came from a man in his thirties or forties in good health.

This clone appeared a few times. The chain joins TRBV18 to TRBJ2-3, with TRBD2 matching over 11 bases. V lost 6 bases and J lost 2; bases outside the gene matches: 7. Germline V gene lookup returns CDR1 KGHSH and CDR2 LQKENI. The CDR3 is 16 amino acids. CDR3 residues: CASSRTSGPSTDTQYF. CDR3 DNA: TGTGCCAGCTCGCGGACTAGCGGGCCTTCCACAGATACGCAGTATTTT.

The chain combines TRBV11-2 with TRBJ2-1, with no clear D. Germline-derived CDR1 and CDR2 are SGHAT and FQNNGV. V was cut by 8 bases and J by 4 bases, with 3 bases left in between. This CDR3 is 10 amino acids long. DNA for the CDR3: TGTGCCAGCGAGTACAATGAGCAGTTCTTC. Translating gives CASEYNEQFF. The variable domain in full, with the rest retrieved from reference TRBV11-2 and TRBJ2-1, is EAGVAQSPRYKIIEKRQSVAFWCNPISGHATLYWYQQILGQGPKLLIQFQNNGVVDDSQLPKDRFSAERLKGVDSTLKIQPAKLEDSAVYLCASEYNEQFFGPGTRLTVL.

A few counts support this clone. The chain is built from TRBV4-2 and TRBJ2-5; TRBD1 or TRBD2 may be the D gene (5 bases each). Trimming shortened V by 1 base and J by 5 bases, and 11 bases separated the two germline ends. Germline CDR1 and CDR2: LGHNA and YNFKEQ. The CDR3 loop spans 14 amino acids. CDR3 DNA sequence: TGTGCCAGCAGCCAAGCGGGATGGGGGGAGACCCAGTACTTC. Translation gives CASSQAGWGETQYF.

The chain uses TRBV7-9 and TRBJ2-7; D remains ambiguous. V dropped 5 bases and J dropped 0 bases, with 11 bases sitting between them. Per germline, CDR1 SEHNR and CDR2 FQNEAQ (reference sequence). The CDR3 is made up of 14 amino acids. The DNA for the CDR3 is TGTGCCAGCAGCCACGATTCAAGCTCCTACGAGCAGTACGTC. Translating gives CASSHDSSSYEQYV.

The gene calls are TRBV6-5 and TRBJ1-1, with D unresolved. Trimming took off 2 bases at V and 5 bases at J, with 9 bases between the two ends. CDR1 MNHEY and CDR2 SVGAGI come from the germline V gene. The CDR3 totals 13 residues. The CDR3: CASSYLGQTEAFF. The CDR3 bases are TGTGCCAGCAGTTACCTTGGCCAGACTGAAGCTTTCTTT.

This clone was counted a few times. This chain joins TRBV7-2 and TRBJ2-2; D is perhaps TRBD1 or TRBD2 (5 bases each). V lost 2 bases and J lost 4, with 11 bases in between. The CDR3 contains 15 residues. Germline V gene lookup returns CDR1 SGHTA and CDR2 FQGNSA. CDR3 sequence: CASSLPRAGTGELFF. The DNA for the CDR3 is TGTGCCAGCAGCTTACCCAGGGCGGGCACCGGGGAGCTGTTTTTT.

Written as DNA, the CDR3 is TGTGCCAGCAGCTTAGGACTAGCCCAAGATACGCAGTATTTT. It yields the protein CASSLGLAQDTQYF. The chain joins TRBV7-2 to TRBJ2-3, with 7 bases that match TRBD2. The CDR3 is made up of 14 amino acids. Trimming removed 1 base from V and 5 bases from J; junction bases left unmatched: 3. Germline V gives CDR1 SGHTA, CDR2 FQGNSA.

This clone was seen only a few times. The V gene is TRBV30, the J gene TRBJ2-7, with D tentatively TRBD2 (6 bases). Deletions cut 0 bases from V and 1 base from J, with 10 bases between. CDR3 length equals 14 residues. CDR1 and CDR2 (germline): GTSNPN, SVGIG (reference sequence). The DNA for the CDR3 is TGTGCCTGGAGTGTCGGAGGAGGGTCCTACGAGCAGTACGTC. Its translation: CAWSVGGGSYEQYV.